These 6 T cell receptor beta chains came from one sample sequenced in a study of shared clonotypes between healthy human individuals (TCRdb year 2020). The library was obtained by the immunoSEQ multiplex PCR assay. Drawn from immuneACCESS, this table holds only the in-frame rearrangements with V and J called that TCRdb kept. Clones are partly lost; checked studies trace under half to an unresolved V gene and leave the rest unexplained. Counted in this sample were millions of clones; just over 90% of them appeared once. More than 1.5% of the sample goes to the ten largest clones. CD8 naive samples were CD45RO-negative cells positively selected for CCR7, giving a CD45RA+CCR7+ population that excluded TemRA cells. Source material: naive CD8+ T cells from PBMCs. In light of the paper, this sample's cell subset or site label describes: CD45RA+CCR7+. All receptors derive from a young man in good health. Some clones in this sample may be carry-over from other donors' samples.

This chain connects TRBV11-3 to TRBJ2-3, with D tentatively TRBD2 (6 bases). Trimming shortened V by 5 bases and J by 5 bases, and 8 bases separated the two germline ends. The CDR3 spans 12 residues. Germline V gene data show CDR1 as SGHNT and CDR2 as YENEEA. CDR3 sequence (DNA): TGTGCCAGCAGCCCAGCGGGAGATACGCAGTATTTT. Protein product: CASSPAGDTQYF. The whole variable domain, remainder taken from reference TRBV11-3 and TRBJ2-3, is EAGVVQSPRYKIIEKKQPVAFWCNPISGHNTLYWYLQNLGQGPELLIRYENEEAVDDSQLPKDRFSAERLKGVDSTLKIQPAELGDSAVYLCASSPAGDTQYFGPGTRLTVL.

This chain connects TRBV5-1 to TRBJ2-7; D might be TRBD1 or TRBD2, each matching 6 bases. Germline CDR1 reads SGHRS; CDR2 reads YFSETQ. There are 13 residues in the CDR3. V was pared by 5 bases and J by 4 bases, with 13 bases between. CDR3 nucleotide sequence: TGCGCCAGCAGTCAAGGGGGGTTTTACGAGCAGTACTTC. As protein: CASSQGGFYEQYF.

The chain combines TRBV4-1 with TRBJ2-5, with 13 bases aligning to TRBD2. CDR3 length equals 18 residues. V shed 1 base and J 5 bases; nucleotides not matched to a gene: 10. The germline CDR1 and CDR2 sequences are MGHRA and YSYEKL. For the CDR3, the DNA is TGCGCCAGCAGCCAAGGACTAGCGGGAGGACCCCCTATGGAGACCCAGTACTTC. As protein: CASSQGLAGGPPMETQYF.

This chain links TRBV9 with TRBJ2-4, with a possible D match to TRBD2 (6 bases). The germline V and J ends were trimmed by 3 bases and 6 bases, with 16 bases remaining between them. This CDR3 has 15 amino acids. In germline, CDR1 is SGDLS, CDR2 YYNGEE. The CDR3 loop reads CASSADYSLSNIQYF. The CDR3 nucleotides read TGTGCCAGCAGCGCGGACTACTCGCTATCAAACATTCAGTACTTC.

The rearrangement joins TRBV10-3 to TRBJ2-7; tentatively, D is TRBD1 (6 bases). Trimming pared 5 bases from V and 1 base from J, leaving 6 bases between. The CDR3 consists of 12 residues. The V gene's germline CDR1 is ENHRY and CDR2 SYGVKD. The CDR3 here is CAISTGSYEQYF. CDR3 DNA sequence: TGTGCCATCAGTACAGGGTCCTACGAGCAGTACTTC.

This clone came up once. V and J are TRBV10-3 and TRBJ2-6, with D hard to call. The germline V gene encodes CDR1 ENHRY and CDR2 SYGVKD. V was shortened by 7 bases and J by 0 bases, with 16 bases between the two germline ends. CDR3 length: 17 residues. CDR3 DNA: TGTGCCATCACCACCCATACTCTAAGCTCTGGGGCCAACGTCCTGACTTTC. Translated: CAITTHTLSSGANVLTF.